The 8 T cell receptor beta chains in this list originate from one sample, sequenced in a study of shared clonotypes between healthy human individuals. Assay used: immunoSEQ multiplex PCR; TCRdb lists only in-frame clones, some missing. This sample has 97,000 or so clones, with less than 50% found just once. Source material: PBMCs. The receptors here all came from a woman aged 40 to 50 in good health. Some clones in this sample may be carry-over from other donors' samples.

A few counts support this clone. It differs at one base from a far larger clone, so likely a read error. V gene TRBV7-9 combines with J gene TRBJ2-1; no reliable D call. The V end was cut by 0 bases, the J end by 8 bases, with 2 bases between. This CDR3 contains 11 residues. Germline assignment: CDR1 SEHNR and CDR2 FQNEAQ (reference sequence). CDR3 bases: TGTGCCAGCAGCTTAGCCGATGAGCAGTTCTTC. Translation gives CASSLADEQFF.

The chain employs TRBV30 and TRBJ1-2, with D maybe TRBD1 (6 bases). The CDR3 contains 13 residues. Germline values: CDR1 GTSNPN, CDR2 SVGIG (reference sequence). The germline V and J ends were trimmed by 3 bases and 3 bases, with 11 bases remaining between them. The DNA for the CDR3 is TGTGCCTGGAGCGCGGACAGTGACTATGGCTACACCTTC. Its translation is CAWSADSDYGYTF.

This clone was observed once. The chain uses TRBV5-1 and TRBJ2-7; 8 bases agree with TRBD1. This CDR3 region has 15 residues. Germline CDR1 reads SGHRS; CDR2 reads YFSETQ. V lost 0 bases to trimming and J lost 3 bases; unmatched junction nucleotides: 5. CDR3 sequence (DNA): TGCGCCAGCAGCTTGGCGCAGGGGGCGCGCTACGAGCAGTACTTC. Translated, it gives CASSLAQGARYEQYF.

The chain employs TRBV7-3 and TRBJ2-2; D call uncertain. Germline loops: CDR1 SGHTA, CDR2 FQGTGA. The CDR3 is made up of 12 amino acids. V lost 4 bases and J lost 5, with 5 bases in between. The CDR3 loop reads CASSSSTGELFF. For the CDR3, the DNA is TGTGCCAGCAGCTCCAGTACCGGGGAGCTGTTTTTT.

The V and J genes are TRBV5-1 and TRBJ2-3; either TRBD1 or TRBD2 may fit D (8 bases each). Germline V gene data show CDR1 as SGHRS and CDR2 as YFSETQ. CDR3 length: 15 residues. V lost 4 bases and J lost 5, with 17 bases in between. The CDR3 spells CASSLDRAGGDTQYF. DNA of the CDR3: TGCGCCAGCAGCCTGGACAGGGCGGGGGGAGATACGCAGTATTTT. Full variable domain (outside the CDR3, taken from reference TRBV5-1 and TRBJ2-3): KAGVTQTPRYLIKTRGQQVTLSCSPISGHRSVSWYQQTPGQGLQFLFEYFSETQRNKGNFPGRFSGRQFSNSRSEMNVSTLELGDSALYLCASSLDRAGGDTQYFGPGTRLTVL.

In its sample, this clone was seen many times. A much larger clone lies one base from this, so it may be a read error. The chain carries TRBV30 and TRBJ2-7; D might be TRBD1 (5 bases). The germline CDR1 and CDR2 sequences are GTSNPN and SVGIG (reference sequence). Trimming took off 0 bases at V and 2 bases at J, with 5 bases between the two ends. This CDR3 contains 12 residues. The CDR3 nucleotides are TGTGCCTGGAGTGTAGGGGCCTACGAGCAGTACTTC. This encodes CAWSVGAYEQYF.

This clone came up many times. The genes are TRBV4-1 and TRBJ2-7; no definite D call. This CDR3 comprises 13 residues. Between the trimmed V and J ends, which lost 3 bases and 7 bases, there was a span of 13 bases. In germline, CDR1 is MGHRA, CDR2 YSYEKL. The CDR3 DNA reads as TGCGCCAGCAGCCAGCTAGACCCAATAGAGCAGTACTTC. It translates to CASSQLDPIEQYF.

This clone was observed many times. The CDR3 region is CSVGASGSLLSGELFF. The CDR3 nucleotides are TGCAGCGTTGGGGCTAGCGGGAGCCTCTTGTCCGGGGAGCTGTTTTTT. The V and J genes are TRBV29-1 and TRBJ2-2, with 10 bases fitting TRBD2. Trimming removed 4 bases from V and 6 bases from J; junction bases left unmatched: 11. This CDR3 comprises 16 residues. Germline CDR1 SQVTM, CDR2 ANQGSEA.